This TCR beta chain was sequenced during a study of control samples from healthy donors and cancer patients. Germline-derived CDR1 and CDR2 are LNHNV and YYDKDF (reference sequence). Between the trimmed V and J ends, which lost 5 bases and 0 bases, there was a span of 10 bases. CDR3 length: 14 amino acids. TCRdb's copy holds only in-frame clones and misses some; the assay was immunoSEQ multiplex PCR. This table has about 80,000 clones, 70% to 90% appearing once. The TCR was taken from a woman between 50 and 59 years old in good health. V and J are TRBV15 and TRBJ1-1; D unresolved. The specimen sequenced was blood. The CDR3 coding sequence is TGTGCCACCAGCCGTATTAATTTGAACACTGAAGCTTTCTTT. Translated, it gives CATSRINLNTEAFF.